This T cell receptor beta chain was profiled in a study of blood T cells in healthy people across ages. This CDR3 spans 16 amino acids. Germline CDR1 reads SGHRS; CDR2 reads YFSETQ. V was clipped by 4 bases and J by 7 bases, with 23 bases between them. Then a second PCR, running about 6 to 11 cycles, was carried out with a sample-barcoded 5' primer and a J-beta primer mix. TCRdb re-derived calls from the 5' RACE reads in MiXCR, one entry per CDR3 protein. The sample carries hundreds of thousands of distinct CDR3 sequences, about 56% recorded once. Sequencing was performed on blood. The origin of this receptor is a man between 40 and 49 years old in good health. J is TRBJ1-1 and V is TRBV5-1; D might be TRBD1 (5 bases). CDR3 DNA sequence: TGCGCCAGCAGCCCGGACCCCGTCCCGGGACGGAGTGAAGCTTTCTTT. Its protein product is CASSPDPVPGRSEAFF.